The TCR beta chain under discussion was sequenced for a study of ipilimumab plus nivolumab after autologous stem cell transplantation. Overall study: Typical patient got roughly five ipilimumab doses and roughly eight nivolumab doses (median). The DLBCL group included primary refractory and relapsed cases.

The CDR3 contains 11 residues. Trimming left V 3 bases short and J 1 base short, with 1 base between. CDR1 and CDR2 (germline): SGHRS, YFSETQ. TCRdb's copy holds only in-frame clones and misses some; the assay was immunoSEQ multiplex PCR. The sample has fewer than 95,000 clones; approximately 86% are singletons. Patients got ipilimumab 1 mg/kg beginning 14 to 28 days post-transplant. Patients received nivolumab 3 mg/kg at weeks 1, 4, 7, 10, then fortnightly to week 26. This clone was observed a single time. The receptor comes from a male donor with diffuse large B-cell lymphoma. The chain couples TRBV5-1 to TRBJ1-1; no firm D call. The material was PBMCs, obtained in a trial of ipilimumab plus nivolumab as post-transplant consolidation. CDR3 sequence: CASSSNTEAFF. For the CDR3, the DNA is TGCGCCAGCAGCTCGAACACTGAAGCTTTCTTT.